Listed here is a single T cell receptor beta chain. Libraries were prepared by immunoSEQ multiplex PCR; TCRdb keeps only in-frame clonotypes and omits some of them. The sample lists under 300,000 clones; roughly 80% were seen once. The V gene end was trimmed by 6 bases and the J gene end by 4 bases; junction bases not matched to a gene: 11. There are 15 residues in the CDR3. Germline values: CDR1 MNHEY, CDR2 SMNVEV (reference sequence). This specimen belongs to a study of blood T cell repertoires in COVID-19. Study in general: Acute and convalescent COVID-19 specimens originated in the United States, Italy and Spain. In each case, the material was cDNA or gDNA derived from T cells, B-cell-depleted T cells, or PBMCs.

The origin of this receptor is a woman younger than 35 with acute or convalescent COVID-19. V and J are TRBV27 and TRBJ1-2, with 7 bases matching TRBD1. The specimen sequenced was peripheral blood. CDR3: CASRAPAGGGYGYTF. The CDR3 DNA sequence: TGTGCCAGCAGGGCACCGGCAGGGGGTGGCTATGGCTACACCTTC.